A single sample gave rise to the 15 T cell receptor beta chains below, sequenced in a study of shared clonotypes between healthy human individuals. The data were produced by immunoSEQ multiplex PCR, yet TCRdb's version contains in-frame clones alone and is incomplete. The repertoire holds about 2.4 million clones, with approximately 93% as singletons. The sequencing input was naive CD4+ T cells from PBMCs. Described subset: CD45RA+ positively selected. These TCRs come from a man aged 18 to 29 in good health. Some clones in this sample may be carry-over from other donors' samples.

For this clone: The junction shows a germline mismatch at one end, possibly a read error. The chain has TRBV5-3 and TRBJ1-1, with D perhaps TRBD1 (5 bases). TRBV5-3 is flagged as an ORF with uncertain function. CDR3 length: 14 residues. The DNA of the CDR3 is TGTGCCAGCAGCTCACTCCACGGACAAACTGAAGCTTTCTTT. Translation: CASSSLHGQTEAFF.

With respect to this clone: The same CDR3 can be traced to other DNA sequences in this sample. The CDR3 DNA follows: TGTGCCAGTAGAAGAGATGGCACAGATACGCAGTATTTT. It is translated as CASRRDGTDTQYF. V is TRBV19 and J is TRBJ2-3; D call uncertain. From germline, CDR1 is LNHDA and CDR2 SQIVND (reference sequence). V shed 6 bases and J shed 1 base, with 8 bases lying between them. The CDR3 loop spans 13 amino acids.

Regarding this clone: Other DNA sequences of this sample code for an identical CDR3. V usage is TRBV9 and J usage is TRBJ2-2; D is possibly TRBD2 (5 bases). The V end lost 1 base, the J end lost 6 bases, and 7 bases lay between the germline ends. This CDR3 spans 13 amino acids. The V gene's germline CDR1 is SGDLS and CDR2 YYNGEE. CDR3 region: CASSVRGAGELFF. CDR3 nucleotide sequence: TGTGCCAGCAGCGTACGGGGAGCCGGGGAGCTGTTTTTT.

This rearrangement joins TRBV7-2 to TRBJ1-1, with 10 positions matching TRBD1. V shed 5 bases, J shed 1 base, and the junction held 4 bases outside the gene matches. Germline CDR1 is SGHTA and CDR2 is FQGNSA. The length of the CDR3 is 15 residues. The CDR3 bases are TGTGCCAGCAGCCGTCGACAGGGGGCGAACACTGAAGCTTTCTTT. It is translated as CASSRRQGANTEAFF.

The CDR3 region has the DNA TGTGCCACCAGTCGAGGGGGGGCCCCGTTGCGGGAAAAACTGTTTTTT. The encoded protein is CATSRGGAPLREKLFF. The chain recombines TRBV15 with TRBJ1-4, with D tentatively TRBD1 (6 bases). The V end lost 6 bases, the J end lost 8 bases, and 22 bases lay between the germline ends. Germline V lookup: CDR1 LNHNV, CDR2 YYDKDF (reference sequence). This CDR3 is built from 16 residues.

The V and J genes are TRBV6-6 and TRBJ2-1; either TRBD1 or TRBD2 may supply D (5 bases each). Germline V gives CDR1 MNHNY, CDR2 SVGAGI (reference sequence). Deletions cut 7 bases from V and 10 bases from J, with 26 bases between. The CDR3 spans 16 residues. The CDR3 here is CASNSEGRASEGEQFF. The DNA of the CDR3 is TGTGCCAGCAACTCGGAAGGACGCGCGTCCGAGGGGGAGCAGTTCTTC.

The chain links TRBV10-3 to TRBJ2-7; 7 bases match TRBD1. The CDR3 consists of 15 residues. Germline CDR1 and CDR2: ENHRY and SYGVKD. Trimming cost V 2 bases and J 4 bases; bases outside gene matches: 8. DNA for the CDR3: TGTGCCATCAGTGAGCGTGTTGGGACAGAGTACGAGCAGTACTTC. This codes for CAISERVGTEYEQYF.

The CDR3 protein is CATSRGQAGQETQYF. The CDR3 DNA is TGTGCCACCAGCAGAGGCCAGGCGGGACAAGAGACCCAGTACTTC. The V call is TRBV15, the J call TRBJ2-5, with D maybe TRBD2 (6 bases). V shed 1 base and J shed 2 bases, with 11 bases lying between them. Germline-derived CDR1 and CDR2 are LNHNV and YYDKDF (reference sequence). The CDR3 is made up of 15 amino acids. The full variable domain, its missing parts supplied by reference TRBV15 and TRBJ2-5, is DAMVIQNPRYQVTQFGKPVTLSCSQTLNHNVMYWYQQKSSQAPKLLFHYYDKDFNNEADTPDNFQSRRPNTSFCFLDIRSPGLGDTAMYLCATSRGQAGQETQYFGPGTRLLVL.

A note on this clone: The same CDR3 can be traced to other DNA sequences in this sample. The chain couples TRBV6-5 to TRBJ2-7; tentatively, D is TRBD1 (6 bases). The germline V gene has CDR1 MNHEY and CDR2 SVGAGI. Trimming stripped 6 bases from V and 0 bases from J, with 15 bases between. CDR3 size: 15 residues. CDR3: CASSPTGASSYEQYF. CDR3 sequence (DNA): TGTGCCAGCAGCCCGACAGGCGCTAGCTCCTACGAGCAGTACTTC.

A single count supports this clone. The rearrangement joins TRBV25-1 to TRBJ2-2; 7 nucleotides agree with TRBD2. CDR3 length equals 15 residues. Germline V lookup: CDR1 MGHDK, CDR2 SYGVNS. V was clipped by 5 bases and J by 6 bases; unmatched bases: 9. CDR3 loop: CASSSYRDYSGELFF. CDR3 sequence (DNA): TGTGCCAGCAGTAGTTACCGGGACTACTCCGGGGAGCTGTTTTTT.

This rearrangement joins TRBV11-2 to TRBJ2-7; D may be TRBD2 (6 bases). CDR1 SGHAT and CDR2 FQNNGV come from the germline V gene. V lost 0 bases to trimming and J lost 4 bases, with 19 bases between them. The length of the CDR3 is 17 residues. The CDR3 here is CASSLDRNGRRRYEQYF. The CDR3 DNA sequence: TGTGCCAGCAGCTTAGATCGCAACGGGAGAAGGAGGTACGAGCAGTACTTC. The full variable domain, its missing parts supplied by reference TRBV11-2 and TRBJ2-7, is EAGVAQSPRYKIIEKRQSVAFWCNPISGHATLYWYQQILGQGPKLLIQFQNNGVVDDSQLPKDRFSAERLKGVDSTLKIQPAKLEDSAVYLCASSLDRNGRRRYEQYFGPGTRLTVT.

The V call is TRBV19, the J call TRBJ2-3; TRBD2 agrees at 9 bases. Germline loops: CDR1 LNHDA, CDR2 SQIVND (reference sequence). The CDR3 consists of 15 residues. V lost 5 bases and J lost 2; bases outside the gene matches: 5. In DNA, the CDR3 is TGTGCCAGTAGTCCGAAGCGGGGGGTCACAGATACGCAGTATTTT. Translated, it gives CASSPKRGVTDTQYF. The full variable domain, rest sourced from reference TRBV19 and TRBJ2-3, is DGGITQSPKYLFRKEGQNVTLSCEQNLNHDAMYWYRQDPGQGLRLIYYSQIVNDFQKGDIAEGYSVSREKKESFPLTVTSAQKNPTAFYLCASSPKRGVTDTQYFGPGTRLTVL.

V gene TRBV5-8 combines with J gene TRBJ1-4; D is undetermined. The germline CDR1 and CDR2 sequences are SGHTS and YDEGEE. Trimming shortened V by 0 bases and J by 5 bases, and 5 bases separated the two germline ends. This CDR3 comprises 13 residues. CDR3 protein: CASSLDLNEKLFF. Here the CDR3 DNA reads TGTGCCAGCAGCTTGGACTTAAATGAAAAACTGTTTTTT.

The V and J genes are TRBV4-2 and TRBJ1-2; a possible D gene is TRBD1 (5 bases). Trimming shortened V by 3 bases and J by 4 bases, and 21 bases separated the two germline ends. This CDR3 comprises 17 residues. Germline lookup yields CDR1 LGHNA and CDR2 YNFKEQ. CDR3: CASSHPTVETELYGYTF. CDR3 nucleotides: TGTGCCAGCAGCCACCCAACAGTCGAGACAGAACTCTATGGCTACACCTTC.

The V call is TRBV5-1, the J call TRBJ2-7; TRBD2 agrees at 9 bases. The V segment lost 1 base and the J segment 2 bases; nucleotides outside the gene matches: 7. Germline loops: CDR1 SGHRS, CDR2 YFSETQ. CDR3 length equals 16 residues. The CDR3 DNA reads TGCGCCAGCAGCTTGCCCGGAGCGGGAGGCGCCTACGAGCAGTACTTC. Its translation is CASSLPGAGGAYEQYF.